This T cell receptor beta chain was captured in a study of Graves' ophthalmopathy and Graves' hyperthyroidism. The study enrolled ophthalmopathy donors with moderate-to-severe activity, CAS ≥3, NOSPECS ≥4 and duration under 3 months. Amplified material comprised TCR beta CDR3 regions derived from RNA transcripts. The first-round RT-PCR employed HTBI primers together with the Qiagen OneStep RT-PCR kit. A multiplex PCR was then performed as the second round. TCRdb reanalysed the multiplex PCR reads using MiXCR and keeps one entry per CDR3 protein. The sample comprises 200,000 to 250,000 distinct CDR3 sequences, roughly 29% of which are singletons, and about 8.2% rests with the top ten. CDR1 and CDR2 (germline): SGHAT, FQNNGV. The CDR3 has 12 amino acids. V was trimmed by 8 bases and J by 4 bases, leaving 12 bases between them. This clonotype was detected ten times or more.

The sequence was collected from a man aged 45-65 years with Graves' ophthalmopathy. The V call is TRBV11-2, the J call TRBJ2-7, with D possibly TRBD2 on 5 matching bases. Sequenced input: peripheral blood. In DNA form, the CDR3 reads TGTGCCAGCCTCGGGGAAACTTACGAGCAGTACTTC. The encoded protein is CASLGETYEQYF.